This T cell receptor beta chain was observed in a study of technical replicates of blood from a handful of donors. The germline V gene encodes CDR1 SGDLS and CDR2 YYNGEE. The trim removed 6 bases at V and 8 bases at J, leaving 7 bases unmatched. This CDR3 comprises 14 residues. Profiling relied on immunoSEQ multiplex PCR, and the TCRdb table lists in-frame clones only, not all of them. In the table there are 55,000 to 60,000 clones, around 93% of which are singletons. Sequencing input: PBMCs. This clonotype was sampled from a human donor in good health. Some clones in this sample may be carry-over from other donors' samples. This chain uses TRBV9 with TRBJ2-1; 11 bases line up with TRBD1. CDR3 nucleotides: TGTGCCAGCACCCCGGGACAGGGGGGCCATGAGCAGTTCTTC. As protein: CASTPGQGGHEQFF. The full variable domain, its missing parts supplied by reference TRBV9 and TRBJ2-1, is DSGVTQTPKHLITATGQRVTLRCSPRSGDLSVYWYQQSLDQGLQFLIQYYNGEERAKGNILERFSAQQFPDLHSELNLSSLELGDSALYFCASTPGQGGHEQFFGPGTRLTVL.